This is a list of T cell receptor beta chains from one sample in a study of blood T cells in healthy people across ages. MiXCR was run by TCRdb on the 5' RACE reads, yielding one entry per CDR3 protein. Of about 1 million distinct CDR3 sequences detected, over 35% appear once; the ten largest clones hold 18%. Sequenced material: blood. The source of these receptors is a woman aged 55-70 years in good health. CDR3s include the opening cysteine and the closing phenylalanine or tryptophan. Each record gives: D gene, CDR3 length, clone size, V gene, J gene, CDR3 DNA, CDR3 protein. The D gene is left open where the match is weak. Only part of the rows carry a size: once, few, many, or a class if the clone is expanded.

>.|13|.|TRBV20-1|TRBJ1-6
TGCAGTGCTTCGCCAGGCACTAATTCACCCCTCCACTTT
CSASPGTNSPLHF
>TRBD1|14|few|TRBV29-1|TRBJ2-5
TGCAGCGTTCGGGACAGGGGGCGCGGGGAGACCCAGTACTTC
CSVRDRGRGETQYF
>TRBD2|17|few|TRBV11-2|TRBJ2-7
TGTGCCAGCAGCTTAGGGGGACTAGCTACTATCTCCTACGAGCAGTACTTC
CASSLGGLATISYEQYF
>TRBD1|15|.|TRBV27|TRBJ1-2
TGTGCCAGCAGTACCTACAGGGGACAGGACTATGGCTACACCTTC
CASSTYRGQDYGYTF
>.|16|.|TRBV27|TRBJ2-4
TGTGCCAGCAGTTTATCAGAGGGACTAGCCAAAAACATTCAGTACTTC
CASSLSEGLAKNIQYF
>TRBD2|15|.|TRBV14|TRBJ2-7
TGTGCCAGCAGCCATACGGGACTAGCAATCTACGAGCAGTACTTC
CASSHTGLAIYEQYF
>.|14|.|TRBV6-1|TRBJ2-7
TGTGCCAGCAGTGTCTACAGGGTCGCCTACGAGCAGTACTTC
CASSVYRVAYEQYF
>.|16|.|TRBV11-2|TRBJ1-1
TGTGCCAGCAGCAATGCTGGTCCACAGGCTAAAACTGAAGCTTTCTTT
CASSNAGPQAKTEAFF
>.|12|.|TRBV20-1|TRBJ2-1
TGCAGTGCTAGATCGAGACAGAATGAGCAGTTCTTC
CSARSRQNEQFF
>TRBD1|15|.|TRBV28|TRBJ2-5
TGTGCCAGCAGGAAGACAGGGTGGCGGCAAGAGACCCGGTACTTC
CASRKTGWRQETRYF
>TRBD2|13|few|TRBV19|TRBJ2-5
TGTGCCAGTAGTAGGACTAGCCGAGAGACCCAGTACTTC
CASSRTSRETQYF
>TRBD2|16|.|TRBV20-1|TRBJ2-1
TGCAGTGCCGTCGCTCGTGGCGGGAGTCTCTACAATGAGCAGTTCTTC
CSAVARGGSLYNEQFF
>.|14|few|TRBV20-1|TRBJ2-7
TGCAGTGCTAGTTCTAGCGTGAGCTCCTACGAGCAGTACTTC
CSASSSVSSYEQYF
>.|14|.|TRBV13|TRBJ1-1
TGTGCCAGCAGCCCCGACCAGGGGATCACTGAAGCTTTCTTT
CASSPDQGITEAFF
>.|14|.|TRBV11-2|TRBJ1-2
TGTGCCAGCAGCTTAGATACGTATAACTATGGCTACACCTTC
CASSLDTYNYGYTF
>.|14|.|TRBV12-3/TRBV12-4|TRBJ2-1
TGTGCCAGCAGTTTAGCGGGAGTGGAAAATGAGCAGTTCTTC
CASSLAGVENEQFF
>TRBD2|12|.|TRBV6-6|TRBJ2-7
TGTGCCAGCGGGAGGGCTCCCTACGAGCAGTACTTC
CASGRAPYEQYF
>.|15|.|TRBV5-1|TRBJ2-1
TGCGCCAGCGGAACAGGGACCATCTCCTACAATGAGCAGTTCTTC
CASGTGTISYNEQFF
>.|13|.|TRBV20-1|TRBJ2-5
TGCAGTGCTAGGCGAGACCAGAAGGCGACCCAGTACTTC
CSARRDQKATQYF
>.|16|few|TRBV15|TRBJ2-6
TGTGCCACCAGCAGAGCCAGGGACTCTGGGGCCAACGTCCTGACTTTC
CATSRARDSGANVLTF
>TRBD1|12|.|TRBV12-3/TRBV12-4|TRBJ2-7
TGTGCCAGCGGGACAGGGGTTCTTGAGCAGTACTTC
CASGTGVLEQYF
>TRBD1|14|.|TRBV27|TRBJ1-5
TGTGCCAGCAGTCCCCGGACAGGGACAGAGCCCCAGCATTTT
CASSPRTGTEPQHF
>TRBD1|16|few|TRBV7-9|TRBJ1-2
TGTGCCAGCAGCTTACCCAAGGACAGGGACGACTATGGCTACACCTTC
CASSLPKDRDDYGYTF
>TRBD2|15|few|TRBV20-1|TRBJ2-1
TGCAGTGCTCATCAAACCGGGACTAGCCCCAATGAGCAGTTCTTC
CSAHQTGTSPNEQFF
>.|10|many|TRBV20-1|TRBJ2-7
TGCAGTGCTAGGAGGGTCGAGCAGTACTTC
CSARRVEQYF
>TRBD2|17|.|TRBV5-1|TRBJ2-3
TGCGCCAGCAGCCCATGGACTAGCGGGAGGGTGGCAGATACGCAGTATTTT
CASSPWTSGRVADTQYF
>.|12|.|TRBV6-5|TRBJ1-2
TGTGCCAGCAGTTCCCGACCCGGTGGCTACACCTTC
CASSSRPGGYTF
>.|14|.|TRBV10-1|TRBJ2-7
TGCGCCAGCACTACAGACAGGGTCGGGGGCGAGCAGTACTTC
CASTTDRVGGEQYF
>.|14|.|TRBV5-6|TRBJ2-1
TGTGCCAGCAGCTTTCGGCTGCAGGTCAATGAGCAGTTCTTC
CASSFRLQVNEQFF
>TRBD2|15|.|TRBV20-1|TRBJ2-3
TGCAGTGCTAAAAACCCGGGACTAGCGGCAGATACGCAGTATTTT
CSAKNPGLAADTQYF
>.|18|.|TRBV4-1|TRBJ2-6
TGCGCCAGCAGCCCCAGGTTGTCGGGGATCTCTGGGGCCAACGCCCTGACTTTC
CASSPRLSGISGANALTF
>TRBD1|14|.|TRBV12-3/TRBV12-4|TRBJ1-2
TGTGCCAGCACTACGGGACAGGGCCCTCGGGGCTACACCTTC
CASTTGQGPRGYTF
>.|20|.|TRBV2|TRBJ1-1
TGTGCCAGCAGTGAAAGATACGGGACACGAATGGCGGTGTCTAACACTGAAGCTTTCTTT
CASSERYGTRMAVSNTEAFF
>.|15|.|TRBV10-3|TRBJ1-2
TGTGCCATCAGTGAGGTTTTAGGGGGTGACTATGGCTACACCTTC
CAISEVLGGDYGYTF
>.|12|.|TRBV20-1|TRBJ2-5
TGCAGTTCCCTCGAGACCGGAGAGACCCAGTACTTC
CSSLETGETQYF
>.|13|.|TRBV28|TRBJ2-7
TGTGCCAGCATCGGGCAGGCCCCTTACGAGCAGTACTTC
CASIGQAPYEQYF
>TRBD2|14|.|TRBV9|TRBJ2-5
TGTGCCAGCAGCGTCGGACTAGCGGGAGAGGCCCAGTACTTC
CASSVGLAGEAQYF
>.|15|few|TRBV29-1|TRBJ2-1
TGCAGCGTTGAAGCGGGAATCCTCTCCTACAATGAGCAGTTCTTC
CSVEAGILSYNEQFF
>TRBD2|17|.|TRBV20-1|TRBJ2-3
TGCAGTGCTAGGGCCACTAGCGGGAGGGTCCCCACAGATACGCAGTATTTT
CSARATSGRVPTDTQYF
>.|14|.|TRBV5-1|TRBJ2-5
TGCGCCAGCAGCTTGGAGCCAGGGGAAGAGACCCAGTACTTC
CASSLEPGEETQYF
>.|12|few|TRBV28|TRBJ2-7
TGTGCCAGCAGCCTTGGGGAGCGCGAGCAGTACTTC
CASSLGEREQYF
>.|15|.|TRBV27|TRBJ2-7
TGTGCCAGCAGTCCCCTGACTAGTATGGCCTACGAGCAGTACTTC
CASSPLTSMAYEQYF
>TRBD1|16|.|TRBV27|TRBJ2-5
TGTGCCAGCAGTGCAAGGTCGGACAGGACCCGGGAGACCCAGTACTTC
CASSARSDRTRETQYF
>TRBD2|12|.|TRBV3-1|TRBJ2-1
TGTGCCAGCAGCCGGGGACTATACGTGCGGTTCTTC
CASSRGLYVRFF
>.|16|few|TRBV27|TRBJ1-2
TGTGCCAGCAGTCTACAGACAGCAGCCGGCCCATATGGCTACACCTTC
CASSLQTAAGPYGYTF
>.|12|few|TRBV12-5|TRBJ2-4
TGTGCTAGTGGAAAGACAGGTACCGGGGAGTACTTC
CASGKTGTGEYF
>.|14|.|TRBV20-1|TRBJ2-1
TGCAGTGCTAGTGGGCTAGTCACGACTAATGAGCAGTTCTTC
CSASGLVTTNEQFF
>TRBD1|16|.|TRBV10-1|TRBJ2-7
TGCGCCAGCAGTGAGTTCGGGACAGGGGATCCCTACGAGCAGTACTTC
CASSEFGTGDPYEQYF
>.|14|few|TRBV29-1|TRBJ2-3
TGCAGCGTTGAGGGCAAGCGGTTCACAGATGCGCAGTATTTT
CSVEGKRFTDAQYF